This T cell receptor beta chain was captured in a study of beta chain features in type 1 diabetes. Overall study findings and caveats: PCR may have favored shorter templates equally in patients and controls. Shortening of TCRB CDR3s, moderate but significant, appeared in all four CD4+ subsets of Type 1 diabetes patients. Researchers reported that naive, central memory and Treg TCRB repertoires appeared more similar in patients than in healthy donors. An over-representation of cells with high TCR expression could result from cDNA sequencing.

This CDR3 comprises 13 residues. The V gene end was trimmed by 6 bases and the J gene end by 0 bases; junction bases not matched to a gene: 1. Germline CDR1 SQVTM, CDR2 ANQGSEA. Without exception, sorted populations had purity beyond 98%. This clone was observed a handful of times. The target antigen is unknown. Every bit of the isolated RNA underwent reverse transcription, so sequencing read expressed TCRB transcripts. Some clones are missing from TCRdb's copy, which holds only in-frame ones; the method was immunoSEQ multiplex PCR. The sample holds more than 25,000 clones, less than 70% seen once. The sample comprised Tregs from blood. This sequence joins TRBV29-1 and TRBJ2-7; 11 nucleotides line up with TRBD1. This TCR derives from a woman between 18 and 29 years old with type 1 diabetes. CDR3 DNA: TGCAGCGTCGGGACAGGGGGCTCCTACGAGCAGTACTTC. Translating gives CSVGTGGSYEQYF.